The 5 T cell receptor beta chains listed next were all sequenced from one sample in a study of early T cells in non-severe SARS-CoV-2 infection. TCRdb redid the calling of the 5' RACE reads with MiXCR, one entry per CDR3 protein. The sample consists of approximately 52,000 distinct CDR3 sequences, over 7% of them appearing once. Sample: whole blood. Receptors originate from an adult who was a healthcare worker with PCR-confirmed SARS-CoV-2 infection or an uninfected control (not recorded which).

This clonotype was found many times. V and J are TRBV6-5 and TRBJ1-4; 7 bases are a match to TRBD1. Looked up from germline, CDR1 is MNHEY and CDR2 is SVGAGI. The CDR3 is 14 amino acids. J was trimmed by 2 bases and V by 8 bases; bases with no gene match: 5. The DNA of the CDR3 is TGTGCCAGCGCGAGGGGGCCGACTAATGAAAAACTGTTTTTT. Amino acid sequence: CASARGPTNEKLFF.

There are a few counts of this clonotype. V usage is TRBV5-5 and J usage is TRBJ2-2, with 9 bases fitting TRBD1. The CDR3 totals 15 residues. CDR1 is SGHKS and CDR2 is YYEKEE in the germline V gene (reference sequence). Trimming removed 4 bases from V and 3 bases from J; junction bases left unmatched: 4. The CDR3 DNA follows: TGTGCCAGCAGCAGGACAGGGGCGGACACCGGGGAGCTGTTTTTT. The encoded protein is CASSRTGADTGELFF.

Many counts were recorded for this clonotype. The chain uses TRBV28 and TRBJ1-3, with D unresolved. Looked up from germline, CDR1 is MDHEN and CDR2 is SYDVKM. The CDR3 totals 13 residues. V dropped 7 bases and J dropped 3 bases, with 10 bases sitting between them. The CDR3 reads CASINPSGNTIYF. CDR3 DNA: TGTGCCAGCATTAATCCTAGTGGAAACACCATATATTTT.

V and J are TRBV5-1 and TRBJ2-5; D not resolved. V dropped 5 bases and J dropped 4 bases, with 15 bases sitting between them. This CDR3 is 14 amino acids long. Germline CDR1 reads SGHRS; CDR2 reads YFSETQ. CDR3 sequence (DNA): TGCGCCAGCAGTAATATTTCCCCCGGAGAGACCCAGTACTTC. Its protein is CASSNISPGETQYF.

The chain is built from TRBV3-1 and TRBJ2-1; 7 positions agree with TRBD2. With V trimmed by 8 bases and J by 3 bases, 7 bases remained unmatched. Germline V lookup: CDR1 LGHDT, CDR2 YNNKEL (reference sequence). This CDR3 has 14 amino acids. Written as DNA, the CDR3 is TGTGCCAGCGCCCCGGGACTAAACTACAATGAGCAGTTCTTC. Protein sequence: CASAPGLNYNEQFF.